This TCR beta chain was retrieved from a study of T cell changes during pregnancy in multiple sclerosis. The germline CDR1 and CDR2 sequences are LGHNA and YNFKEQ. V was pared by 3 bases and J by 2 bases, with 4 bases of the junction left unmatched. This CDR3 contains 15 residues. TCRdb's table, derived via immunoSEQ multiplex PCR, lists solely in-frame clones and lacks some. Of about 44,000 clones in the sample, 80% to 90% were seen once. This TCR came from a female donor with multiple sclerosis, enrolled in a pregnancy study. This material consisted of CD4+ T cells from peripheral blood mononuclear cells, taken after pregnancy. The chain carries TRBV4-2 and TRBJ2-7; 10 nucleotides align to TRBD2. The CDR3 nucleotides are TGTGCCAGCAGCCACTCTAGCGGGAGTACCTACGAGCAGTACTTC. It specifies CASSHSSGSTYEQYF.